This paragraph reports one T cell receptor (beta chain). As processed by the authors: Quantification of nucleated cells was approximated via reference gene primer amplification. Sequencing used immunoSEQ multiplex PCR; TCRdb keeps in-frame clones, though not all of them. The V and J calls and clone size were taken over from that table, and D and trimming were inferred from the DNA. The repertoire holds hundreds of thousands of clones, 90% seen once, with about 0.26% in the top ten. The source of the sample is a study of blood T cell repertoires in COVID-19. Study summary: Some COVID-19 samples were acute and others convalescent; all came from the United States, Italy and Spain.

This receptor was identified in a woman aged 18-29 years with acute or convalescent COVID-19. The sequencing input was peripheral blood.

CDR3 in DNA: TGTGCCAGCAGTGACTCCGGACTAGCCAATGAGCAGTTCTTC. This codes for CASSDSGLANEQFF. This chain joins TRBV6-4 and TRBJ2-1, with 8 bases identical to TRBD2. Germline V gives CDR1 MRHNA, CDR2 SNTAGT. The trim removed 0 bases at V and 6 bases at J, leaving 1 base unmatched. The length of the CDR3 is 14 residues.